The clone carrying this T cell receptor beta chain was seen at least ten times. The V and J ends lost 5 bases and 4 bases respectively, with 13 bases between them. Per the germline V gene, CDR1 is LNHDA and CDR2 is SQIVND (reference sequence). This CDR3 is built from 14 residues. Method: immunoSEQ multiplex PCR; TCRdb's copy keeps in-frame clones and lacks some. The table records about 92,000 clones, roughly 82% of them present only once. This specimen comes from a study of control samples from healthy donors and cancer patients. This chain uses TRBV19 with TRBJ2-3, with a tentative D call TRBD1 (6 bases). This TCR was recovered from a woman aged 60-70 years in good health. The specimen was blood. The CDR3, as DNA: TGTGCCAGTAGTTCAGGGGCTGGGTCAGATACGCAGTATTTT. This sequence encodes CASSSGAGSDTQYF.